These 14 T cell receptor beta chains share one sample of origin, sequenced in a study of cytomegalovirus exposure and HLA in healthy donors (dated by TCRdb to 2016 to 2017). Receptors were amplified or captured by the immunoSEQ multiplex PCR assay. The multiplex PCR relied on a mix of 60 forward primers for TCR Vbeta segments and 13 reverse primers for TCR Jbeta segments. TCRdb retrieved this table from immuneACCESS and kept in-frame rearrangements only. Not all clones are present; in checked studies, unresolved V genes account for under half, and no reason is known for the remainder. The sample profile shows about 160,000 clones; roughly 85% of them were found once. The biggest ten clones account for 1% of the sample. The sequenced sample was PBMCs. These receptors all come from a boy aged 2 to 9 in good health and CMV-seronegative.

The rearrangement joins TRBV5-6 to TRBJ1-2, with D perhaps TRBD1 (5 bases). V was clipped by 3 bases and J by 4 bases, with 22 bases between them. The CDR3 contains 17 residues. Germline values: CDR1 SGHDT, CDR2 YYEEEE. The CDR3, as DNA: TGTGCCAGCAGCTCTACCCCAGGATGGGGGAGGAGCTATGGCTACACCTTC. Residues: CASSSTPGWGRSYGYTF.

This chain links TRBV11-3 with TRBJ1-2; D might be TRBD1 (6 bases). CDR3 length: 12 residues. The V end lost 11 bases, the J end lost 4 bases, and 14 bases lay between the germline ends. Per the germline V gene, CDR1 is SGHNT and CDR2 is YENEEA. Here the CDR3 reads CAATDRPYGYTF. The CDR3 bases are TGTGCCGCAACCGACAGGCCCTATGGCTACACCTTC.

This chain joins TRBV30 and TRBJ1-5, with TRBD1 identical over 7 bases. The germline V gene encodes CDR1 GTSNPN and CDR2 SVGIG (reference sequence). The CDR3 runs 14 residues. The V segment lost 4 bases and the J segment 7 bases; nucleotides outside the gene matches: 10. The CDR3 nucleotides read TGTGCCTGGACTCGACAGGGAAATAACCAGCCCCAGCATTTT. Translation gives CAWTRQGNNQPQHF.

V is TRBV5-4 and J is TRBJ1-1, with D maybe TRBD1 (5 bases). The V gene lost 4 bases and the J gene lost 1 base, with 14 bases spanning the gap. The CDR3 length is 15 residues. Germline V CDR1 and CDR2: SGHNT, YYREEE (reference sequence). CDR3 region: CASSLQELANTEAFF. CDR3 nucleotide sequence: TGTGCCAGCAGCCTACAGGAGCTGGCGAACACTGAAGCTTTCTTT.

The chain is built from TRBV5-1 and TRBJ2-5, with 10 bases aligning to TRBD2. J was trimmed by 5 bases and V by 6 bases; bases with no gene match: 13. Per the germline V gene, CDR1 is SGHRS and CDR2 is YFSETQ. The CDR3 extends over 16 amino acids. The CDR3: CASTPGASGSLETQYF. CDR3 bases: TGCGCCAGCACCCCTGGGGCTAGCGGGAGCCTTGAGACCCAGTACTTC.

The chain uses TRBV28 and TRBJ2-3; D unresolved. The germline CDR1 and CDR2 sequences are MDHEN and SYDVKM. V lost 5 bases, J lost 6 bases, and 18 bases lay in between. CDR3 length equals 15 residues. The DNA of the CDR3 is TGTGCCAGCAGTCACCGAGGTCTCGCCCATGATACGCAGTATTTT. It yields the protein CASSHRGLAHDTQYF.

V usage is TRBV5-4 and J usage is TRBJ1-5; 9 bases line up with TRBD1. V lost 4 bases to trimming and J lost 5 bases; unmatched junction nucleotides: 7. Germline assignment: CDR1 SGHNT and CDR2 YYREEE (reference sequence). This CDR3 spans 15 amino acids. CDR3 DNA: TGTGCCAGCAGCCAGGACAGGGGATTGCATCAGCCCCAGCATTTT. The encoded protein is CASSQDRGLHQPQHF.

V and J are TRBV6-1 and TRBJ1-2, with unresolved D. CDR1 is MNHNS and CDR2 is SASEGT in the germline V gene. This CDR3 has 18 residues. The V gene lost 0 bases and the J gene lost 2 bases, with 19 bases spanning the gap. CDR3 nucleotide sequence: TGTGCCAGCAGTGAAGCGCTTCTCGGGTTCCTAACCAACTATGGCTACACCTTC. This translates into CASSEALLGFLTNYGYTF.

V and J are TRBV7-9 and TRBJ1-1; 11 nucleotides agree with TRBD1. The CDR3 sequence is 16 residues long. Germline CDR1 SEHNR, CDR2 FQNEAQ (reference sequence). V lost 5 bases and J lost 3; bases outside the gene matches: 8. The CDR3 here is CASSPTGDRGDTEAFF. The CDR3 region has the DNA TGTGCCAGCAGCCCGACCGGGGACAGGGGGGACACTGAAGCTTTCTTT.

The chain links TRBV6-1 to TRBJ2-7, with 10 bases lining up with TRBD2. The CDR3 runs to 15 residues. The germline V gene has CDR1 MNHNS and CDR2 SASEGT. V shed 8 bases, J shed 3 bases, and the junction held 10 bases outside the gene matches. CDR3 residues: CASEGGTSENYEQYV. CDR3 sequence (DNA): TGTGCCAGCGAAGGAGGGACTAGCGAGAACTACGAGCAGTACGTC.

J is TRBJ2-7 and V is TRBV5-4, with 9 bases that match TRBD1. The V gene's germline CDR1 is SGHNT and CDR2 YYREEE (reference sequence). The junction had 9 bases not matched to a gene; V was cut back by 4 bases and J by 4 bases. The CDR3 has 15 amino acids. CDR3 DNA: TGTGCCAGCAGCGGATGGGACAGGGCCCCTTACGAGCAGTACTTC. Translation: CASSGWDRAPYEQYF.

The chain links TRBV5-4 to TRBJ1-4; D is possibly TRBD1 (5 bases). V lost 4 bases, J lost 8 bases, and 15 bases lay in between. This CDR3 region has 14 residues. Looked up from germline, CDR1 is SGHNT and CDR2 is YYREEE (reference sequence). The CDR3 DNA is TGTGCCAGCAGCGCCCAGGGAACGGACGAAAAACTGTTTTTT. Its protein is CASSAQGTDEKLFF.

The chain carries TRBV5-6 and TRBJ2-3, with 10 bases that match TRBD2. V shed 0 bases, J shed 2 bases, and the junction held 6 bases outside the gene matches. The CDR3 sequence is 17 residues long. Germline CDR1 reads SGHDT; CDR2 reads YYEEEE. The DNA of the CDR3 is TGTGCCAGCAGCTTGGGCCCTAGCGGGAGCCTCACAGATACGCAGTATTTT. Its translation: CASSLGPSGSLTDTQYF. Full variable domain (remainder filled in from reference TRBV5-6 and TRBJ2-3): DAGVTQSPTHLIKTRGQQVTLRCSPKSGHDTVSWYQQALGQGPQFIFQYYEEEERQRGNFPDRFSGHQFPNYSSELNVNALLLGDSALYLCASSLGPSGSLTDTQYFGPGTRLTVL.

This chain links TRBV7-2 with TRBJ1-1; no reliable D call. This CDR3 has 12 residues. CDR1 and CDR2 (germline): SGHTA, FQGNSA. Trimming took 5 bases from V and 10 from J, leaving 14 bases between them. The CDR3 DNA reads as TGTGCCAGCAGCCACACCCCGATCCGAGCTTTCTTT. Its protein is CASSHTPIRAFF.